This T cell receptor beta chain was recovered during a study of graft-versus-host responses after intestinal transplantation. Some clones are missing from TCRdb's copy, which holds only in-frame ones; the method was immunoSEQ multiplex PCR. The sample has 130,000 or so clones, about nine tenths seen once; the top ten hold 0.15% to 0.2%. In the case of this clone: Antigen specificity is unknown.

Germline V gives CDR1 MGHDK, CDR2 SYGVNS. The CDR3 runs to 17 residues. Trimming left V 1 base short and J 0 bases short, with 13 bases between. The material sequenced was unstimulated CD4+ T cells sorted from spleen or lymph node cells, taken before intestinal transplant. This TCR was sampled from a human donor who received an intestinal transplant. The chain links TRBV25-1 to TRBJ2-1; the D is unclear. The CDR3 DNA follows: TGTGCCAGCAGTGAATTAGGTACGATACGCTCCTACAATGAGCAGTTCTTC. Amino acid sequence: CASSELGTIRSYNEQFF.